These T cell receptor beta chains were read from a single sample in a study of regulatory T cells in long-lasting Graves disease. One entry per CDR3 protein results from TCRdb running MiXCR on the multiplex PCR reads. The sample lists 600,000 to 650,000 distinct CDR3 sequences, less than 20% occurring once. This same sample was also part of a study on T cells in Graves' hyperthyroidism and ophthalmopathy.

The sample was peripheral blood mononuclear cells (PBMCs), taken at new diagnosis, from a patient treated with antithyroid drugs. These receptors all come from a woman under 40 with Graves disease. The CDR3 runs from the conserved cysteine through the conserved F or W. Fields, in order: clone size, D gene, J gene, V gene, CDR3 protein, CDR3 DNA. D genes are given only for firm matches. The size field is filled for only some rows; it gives once, few, many or a size class.

>many|NA|TRBJ2-6|TRBV2
CASRWDAAANVLTF
TGTGCCAGCCGCTGGGACGCCGCGGCCAACGTCCTGACTTTC
>many|NA|TRBJ2-7|TRBV7-8
CASSYRRNSYEQYF
TGTGCCAGCAGCTACCGACGGAACTCCTACGAGCAGTACTTC
>few|TRBD1|TRBJ2-3|TRBV3-1
CASSLGQVKTDTQYF
TGTGCCAGCAGCCTAGGACAGGTAAAAACAGATACGCAGTATTTT
>many|TRBD1|TRBJ1-4|TRBV7-9
CASSPDPGQGVKKLFF
TGTGCCAGCAGCCCAGACCCGGGACAGGGTGTGAAGAAACTGTTTTTT
>few|TRBD2|TRBJ2-3|TRBV10-3
CAVPPGLAGGGRTDTQYF
TGTGCCGTTCCGCCGGGACTAGCGGGAGGGGGTAGGACAGATACGCAGTATTTT
>many|TRBD2|TRBJ2-7|TRBV28
CASTSGTSGRYEQYF
TGTGCCAGCACCTCCGGGACTAGCGGGAGATACGAGCAGTACTTC
>NA|TRBD1|TRBJ1-1|TRBV20-1
CSARWTGGERTEAFF
TGCAGTGCTCGATGGACAGGGGGCGAACGCACTGAAGCTTTCTTT
>few|NA|TRBJ2-5|TRBV7-8
CASSSGRVVRETQYF
TGTGCCAGCAGCTCTGGAAGGGTGGTCAGAGAGACCCAGTACTTC
>NA|NA|TRBJ2-1|TRBV9
CASSVDPMLGEQFF
TGTGCCAGCAGCGTAGACCCGATGCTGGGTGAGCAGTTCTTC
>many|NA|TRBJ1-2|TRBV28
CASSDHRDYGYTF
TGTGCCAGCAGTGATCACAGGGACTATGGCTACACCTTC
>many|NA|TRBJ1-5|TRBV30
CAWSLRALPNQPQHF
TGTGCCTGGAGCCTACGGGCCCTCCCTAATCAGCCCCAGCATTTT
>NA|NA|TRBJ1-2|TRBV7-9
CASSLGRGEANYGYTF
TGTGCCAGCAGCTTAGGCCGAGGGGAGGCTAACTATGGCTACACCTTC
>few|NA|TRBJ1-4|TRBV28
CACWAGKKLFF
TGTGCCTGTTGGGCGGGAAAAAAACTGTTTTTT
>NA|NA|TRBJ1-4|TRBV5-1
CASSLGRPNEKLFF
TGCGCCAGCAGCTTGGGTCGGCCTAATGAAAAACTGTTTTTT
>few|NA|TRBJ2-3|TRBV10-3
CAIATLGGGTYTDTQYF
TGTGCCATCGCGACCCTTGGGGGCGGGACTTACACAGATACGCAGTATTTT
>NA|TRBD1|TRBJ2-3|TRBV27
CASGGTGGPSTDTQYF
TGTGCCAGCGGGGGGACAGGGGGACCTAGCACAGATACGCAGTATTTT
>NA|TRBD1|TRBJ1-6|TRBV29-1
CSVQGATDSPLHF
TGCAGCGTTCAGGGGGCAACGGATTCACCCCTCCACTTT
>few|TRBD1|TRBJ2-1|TRBV19
CATARGDRDSNEQFF
TGTGCCACTGCTCGGGGGGACAGGGATTCGAATGAGCAGTTCTTC
>NA|NA|TRBJ2-5|TRBV30
CAWSFAETQYF
TGTGCCTGGAGTTTTGCAGAGACCCAGTACTTC
>many|NA|TRBJ2-1|TRBV6-1
CASSAGFGYEQFF
TGTGCCAGCAGCGCAGGTTTCGGTTATGAGCAGTTCTTC
>NA|TRBD2|TRBJ2-1|TRBV10-3
CAIKDLAGGPNEQFF
TGTGCCATCAAGGACCTAGCGGGAGGGCCCAATGAGCAGTTCTTC
>many|NA|TRBJ2-5|TRBV5-1
CASSLGIQETQYF
TGTGCCAGCAGCTTAGGGATCCAAGAGACCCAGTACTTC
>few|TRBD2|TRBJ2-5|TRBV20-1
CSARDTGGAWTQYF
TGCAGTGCTAGAGATACGGGGGGGGCCTGGACCCAGTACTTC
>few|TRBD2|TRBJ2-7|TRBV20-1
CSARDLSGSLRYEQYF
TGCAGTGCTAGAGATTTGAGCGGGAGTCTTAGGTACGAGCAGTACTTC
>many|TRBD1|TRBJ1-5|TRBV15
CATSQGQGTYSNQPQHF
TGTGCCACCAGCCAGGGACAGGGGACATATAGCAATCAGCCCCAGCATTTT
>NA|NA|TRBJ2-3|TRBV24-1
CATMGTDTDTQYF
TGTGCCACCATGGGCACAGACACAGATACGCAGTATTTT
>many|NA|TRBJ1-3|TRBV5-1
CASSLTVSSGNTIYF
TGTGCCAGCAGTTTAACAGTAAGCTCTGGAAACACCATATATTTT
>many|NA|TRBJ1-2|TRBV19
CASTPGQNYGYTF
TGTGCCAGTACCCCCGGACAGAACTATGGCTACACCTTC
>NA|NA|TRBJ2-7|TRBV13
CASSLGPVPSYEQYF
TGTGCCAGCAGCTTAGGCCCCGTTCCTTCCTACGAGCAGTACTTC
>many|NA|TRBJ1-2|TRBV7-3
CASSLKPGGYTF
TGTGCCAGCAGCTTAAAGCCGGGAGGCTACACCTTC
>NA|NA|TRBJ1-6|TRBV4-1
CASSQESWALHF
TGCGCCAGCAGCCAAGAATCGTGGGCCCTCCACTTT
>many|NA|TRBJ1-2|TRBV7-8
CASSPDLYYGYTF
TGTGCCAGCAGCCCAGACCTATACTATGGCTACACCTTC
>NA|NA|TRBJ1-3|TRBV27
CASSGLGGGENTIYF
TGTGCCAGCAGTGGACTGGGGGGTGGCGAAAACACCATATATTTT
>many|TRBD2|TRBJ2-1|TRBV5-1
CASSLDRGSSRNEQFF
TGCGCCAGCAGCTTGGACCGCGGGAGTTCAAGGAATGAGCAGTTCTTC
>few|TRBD2|TRBJ2-3|TRBV3-1
CASSPGTSGGNTDTQYF
TGTGCCAGCAGCCCCGGGACTAGCGGGGGGAACACAGATACGCAGTATTTT
>few|NA|TRBJ2-3|TRBV20-1
CSASLTRTSTDTQYF
TGCAGTGCTAGCCTTACACGAACTAGCACAGATACGCAGTATTTT
>many|NA|TRBJ2-3|TRBV27
CASSLNGFSTDTQYF
TGTGCCAGCAGTTTAAACGGGTTTAGCACAGATACGCAGTATTTT
>many|TRBD1|TRBJ1-1|TRBV15
CATSRDVAGGNTEAFF
TGTGCCACCAGCAGAGATGTAGCAGGGGGAAACACTGAAGCTTTCTTT
>NA|TRBD1|TRBJ2-7|TRBV24-1
CATSAHGTGGEQYF
TGTGCCACCAGTGCCCATGGGACAGGGGGCGAGCAGTACTTC
>NA|NA|TRBJ2-1|TRBV24-1
CATRDGASYNEQFF
TGTGCCACCCGGGACGGGGCTTCCTACAATGAGCAGTTCTTC
>NA|TRBD1|TRBJ1-5|TRBV6-2/TRBV6-3
CASKSDRGLQPGNRPQHF
TGTGCCAGCAAGTCAGACAGGGGGCTCCAACCAGGCAATCGGCCCCAGCATTTT
>NA|TRBD1|TRBJ2-2|TRBV6-2/TRBV6-3
CASSEAGTGPNTGELFF
TGTGCCAGCAGTGAAGCGGGGACAGGGCCGAACACCGGGGAGCTGTTTTTT
>many|NA|TRBJ2-7|TRBV6-5
CASSSVYEQYF
TGTGCCAGCAGTTCGGTCTACGAGCAGTACTTC
>few|NA|TRBJ1-5|TRBV4-1
CASSQRVLGPDSNQPQHF
TGCGCCAGCAGCCAAAGGGTTCTTGGACCCGATAGCAATCAGCCCCAGCATTTT
>NA|TRBD2|TRBJ2-1|TRBV15
CATSPPGLAAYNEQFF
TGTGCCACCAGCCCCCCGGGACTAGCAGCTTACAATGAGCAGTTCTTC
>few|TRBD1|TRBJ1-2|TRBV11-2
CASRKSGQGNRYGYTF
TGTGCCAGCAGAAAGTCGGGACAGGGCAACCGCTATGGCTACACCTTC
>many|NA|TRBJ1-2|TRBV2
CASTPMAEGSYGYTF
TGTGCCAGCACCCCGATGGCTGAGGGCTCCTATGGCTACACCTTC
>many|NA|TRBJ2-7|TRBV5-1
CASSLQGNEQYF
TGTGCCAGCAGCTTACAGGGCAACGAGCAGTACTTC
>NA|NA|TRBJ2-2|TRBV6-1
CAIPYGANTGELFF
TGTGCCATCCCCTACGGGGCGAACACCGGGGAGCTGTTTTTT
>NA|TRBD2|TRBJ2-5|TRBV7-6
CASSPRASGSVGETQYF
TGTGCCAGCAGCCCTAGGGCTAGCGGGAGCGTCGGGGAGACCCAGTACTTC
>many|TRBD2|TRBJ2-1|TRBV6-1
CASSELAGAAHEQFF
TGTGCCAGCAGTGAACTAGCGGGAGCGGCGCATGAGCAGTTCTTC
>NA|NA|TRBJ1-6|TRBV7-8
CASSLEFSAPLNSPLHF
TGTGCCAGCAGCTTAGAGTTTTCCGCGCCTTTGAATTCACCCCTCCACTTT